This T cell receptor (beta chain) was retrieved from a study of neoadjuvant nivolumab and ipilimumab in lung cancer. Regarding the study as a whole: Only two of four nivolumab-treated tumors gained richness and clonality by surgery. Only a single major-pathologic-response sample was available for clonality analysis. A small number of samples were TCR sequenced. Resected-tumor TCR richness correlated positively with pretherapy blood richness.

Sequencing used immunoSEQ multiplex PCR; TCRdb keeps in-frame clones, though not all of them. The repertoire includes under 50,000 clones, around 89% of them detected once, and about 3.5% sits in the top ten. About this clone: Its matching antigen is unknown.

The CDR3 is 13 amino acids. V was cut by 2 bases and J by 1 base, with 6 bases left in between. The germline V gene has CDR1 LNHNV and CDR2 YYDKDF (reference sequence). This TCR was recovered from an adult with non-small cell lung cancer. Some clones in this sample may be carry-over from other donors' samples. The source material was blood, sampled before neoadjuvant nivolumab, alone or with ipilimumab. The chain joins TRBV15 to TRBJ2-7; D gene unclear. CDR3 nucleotide sequence: TGTGCCACCAGCAGAATGTATTCCTACGAGCAGTACTTC. Its protein is CATSRMYSYEQYF.